The next 22 T cell receptor beta chains were all read from a single sample in a study of beta chain features in type 1 diabetes. Expressed TCRB transcripts got sequenced, as all isolated RNA was reverse transcribed. Libraries were prepared by immunoSEQ multiplex PCR; TCRdb keeps only in-frame clonotypes and omits some of them. The repertoire includes about 150,000 clones, around 8% of them detected once, and about 0.6% sits in the top ten. Sequencing was performed on central memory CD4+ T cells from blood. The receptor set was obtained from a man between 18 and 35 years old in good health.

This clone was seen a few times. The chain carries TRBV6-6 and TRBJ2-5; D remains unclear. CDR1 and CDR2 (germline): MNHNY, SVGAGI (reference sequence). V lost 0 bases to trimming and J lost 7 bases, with 9 bases between them. There are 13 residues in the CDR3. CDR3 in DNA: TGTGCCAGCAGTTACTCAGAGGAAGGGACCCAGTACTTC. Translated, it gives CASSYSEEGTQYF.

Ten or more counts support this clone. The rearrangement uses TRBV7-9 and TRBJ2-3; D is undetermined. The V end lost 3 bases, the J end lost 0 bases, and 10 bases lay between the germline ends. Per germline, CDR1 SEHNR and CDR2 FQNEAQ (reference sequence). CDR3 length equals 15 residues. CDR3 sequence reads: CASSFAADSTDTQYF. The CDR3 DNA reads as TGTGCCAGCAGCTTCGCTGCAGATAGCACAGATACGCAGTATTTT.

This clone occurred many times. The sample contains more than one DNA sequence encoding this CDR3. This chain connects TRBV7-3 to TRBJ2-7; 7 nucleotides align to TRBD2. J was trimmed by 0 bases and V by 5 bases; bases with no gene match: 4. This CDR3 is built from 14 residues. Germline CDR1 and CDR2: SGHTA and FQGTGA. CDR3 region: CASSPSGSSYEQYF. DNA for the CDR3: TGTGCCAGCAGCCCTAGCGGCTCCTCCTACGAGCAGTACTTC.

This clone was seen a few times. This chain links TRBV11-2 with TRBJ1-3; D is undetermined. V was clipped by 7 bases and J by 0 bases, with 13 bases between them. The CDR3 contains 15 residues. Germline V gene sequence: CDR1 SGHAT, CDR2 FQNNGV. The CDR3 loop reads CASIVCGLSGNTIYF. The CDR3 DNA sequence: TGTGCCAGCATCGTATGTGGACTCTCTGGAAACACCATATATTTT.

The chain joins TRBV19 to TRBJ2-2; 9 positions agree with TRBD1. The ends lost 6 bases at V and 7 bases at J; junction bases unmatched: 6. The CDR3 runs 14 residues. In germline, CDR1 is LNHDA, CDR2 SQIVND (reference sequence). CDR3 in amino acids: CASRTGGADGELFF. The CDR3 DNA reads as TGTGCCAGTAGAACAGGGGGCGCTGACGGGGAGCTGTTTTTT.

This clone was detected a few times. The V call is TRBV6-6, the J call TRBJ1-5, with TRBD1 as a possible D gene (6 bases). From germline, CDR1 is MNHNY and CDR2 SVGAGI (reference sequence). The CDR3 consists of 14 residues. Between the trimmed V and J ends, which lost 2 bases and 6 bases, there was a span of 11 bases. CDR3 sequence: CASSYPGVGQPQHF. The DNA of the CDR3 is TGTGCCAGCAGTTACCCAGGGGTCGGTCAGCCCCAGCATTTT.

The chain is built from TRBV4-2 and TRBJ2-3; TRBD2 matches at 12 bases. CDR1 and CDR2 (germline): LGHNA, YNFKEQ. J was trimmed by 2 bases and V by 4 bases; bases with no gene match: 4. This CDR3 has 16 amino acids. The CDR3, as DNA: TGTGCCAGCAGCCCCAGGACTAGCGGGATCACAGATACGCAGTATTTT. Translated, it gives CASSPRTSGITDTQYF.

The rearrangement uses TRBV18 and TRBJ2-5, with D perhaps TRBD2 (6 bases). The CDR3 runs 17 residues. V was trimmed by 0 bases and J by 7 bases, leaving 21 bases between them. CDR1 and CDR2 from the germline V gene are KGHSH and LQKENI. The CDR3 loop reads CASSPPYQGAGEGTQYF. DNA for the CDR3: TGTGCCAGCTCACCACCCTACCAGGGAGCGGGCGAAGGGACCCAGTACTTC.

This clone was found a few times. The chain links TRBV5-1 to TRBJ2-5; possibly TRBD2 for D (5 bases). Germline lookup yields CDR1 SGHRS and CDR2 YFSETQ. CDR3 size: 14 residues. The V gene lost 2 bases and the J gene lost 11 bases, with 19 bases spanning the gap. For the CDR3, the DNA is TGCGCCAGCAGCTTTGGACCGGGATTGGGAGAGCAGTACTTC. It codes for CASSFGPGLGEQYF.

This clone has a count of ten or more. The genes are TRBV7-9 and TRBJ2-3; D remains unclear. V gave up 4 bases and J gave up 1 base, with 15 bases separating them. This CDR3 is 16 amino acids long. Germline CDR1 and CDR2: SEHNR and FQNEAQ (reference sequence). DNA of the CDR3: TGTGCCAGCAGCTCACGAAGAGGCTACCGCACAGATACGCAGTATTTT. It translates to CASSSRRGYRTDTQYF. The complete variable domain, with remaining parts taken from reference TRBV7-9 and TRBJ2-3, reads DTGVSQNPRHKITKRGQNVTFRCDPISEHNRLYWYRQTLGQGPEFLTYFQNEAQLEKSRLLSDRFSAERPKGSFSTLEIQRTEQGDSAMYLCASSSRRGYRTDTQYFGPGTRLTVL.

The chain employs TRBV5-4 and TRBJ2-1; TRBD1 aligns across 7 bases. Per the germline V gene, CDR1 is SGHNT and CDR2 is YYREEE (reference sequence). V lost 1 base, J lost 2 bases, and 3 bases stayed unmatched. There are 15 residues in the CDR3. CDR3 nucleotide sequence: TGTGCCAGCAGCTTGACAGGGGCCCCCTACAATGAGCAGTTCTTC. Translated, it gives CASSLTGAPYNEQFF.

This clone has at least ten counts. The chain uses TRBV9 and TRBJ1-2, with TRBD1 as a possible D gene (5 bases). CDR1 is SGDLS and CDR2 is YYNGEE in the germline V gene. This CDR3 is built from 14 residues. Deletions cut 5 bases from V and 4 bases from J, with 15 bases between. CDR3 DNA: TGTGCCAGCAGTTCTACAGGCGAGGCCTATGGCTACACCTTC. Encoded protein: CASSSTGEAYGYTF.

This clone was seen a handful of times. The rearrangement uses TRBV7-2 and TRBJ2-1, with a possible D match to TRBD1 (6 bases). The length of the CDR3 is 13 residues. The V end was cut by 6 bases, the J end by 6 bases, with 12 bases between. Germline CDR1 is SGHTA and CDR2 is FQGNSA. CDR3 amino acids: CASRGAFGNEQFF. For the CDR3, the DNA is TGTGCCAGCAGGGGGGCCTTTGGCAATGAGCAGTTCTTC.

The CDR3 is CASSDRRGDYGYTF. CDR3 in DNA: TGTGCCAGCAGTGATAGACGGGGGGACTATGGCTACACCTTC. The chain recombines TRBV2 with TRBJ1-2; D is possibly TRBD1 (5 bases). Germline assignment: CDR1 SNHLY and CDR2 FYNNEI. The CDR3 is 14 amino acids. V was trimmed by 3 bases and J by 3 bases, leaving 11 bases between them. The whole variable domain, remainder taken from reference TRBV2 and TRBJ1-2, is EPEVTQTPSHQVTQMGQEVILRCVPISNHLYFYWYRQILGQKVEFLVSFYNNEISEKSEIFDDQFSVERPDGSNFTLKIRSTKLEDSAMYFCASSDRRGDYGYTFGSGTRLTVV.

This clone occurred a few times. This chain joins TRBV28 and TRBJ1-1, with D possibly being TRBD1 (6 bases). The CDR3 is made up of 15 amino acids. Germline values: CDR1 MDHEN, CDR2 SYDVKM. V was trimmed by 6 bases and J by 3 bases, leaving 17 bases between them. The CDR3 DNA is TGTGCCAGCAGCCGGGTGGGGGCTACGTACACTGAAGCTTTCTTT. It encodes CASSRVGATYTEAFF.

The chain employs TRBV9 and TRBJ2-5; tentative D call: TRBD2 (6 bases). The ends were cut back, 0 bases at V and 3 bases at J, with 15 bases in the middle. The CDR3 has 16 amino acids. The germline V gene encodes CDR1 SGDLS and CDR2 YYNGEE. As DNA, the CDR3 is TGTGCCAGCAGCGTAGGGCCCGGGACTGGAGAAGAGACCCAGTACTTC. This translates into CASSVGPGTGEETQYF.

V is TRBV10-3 and J is TRBJ2-3, with TRBD2 identical over 10 bases. The ends lost 4 bases at V and 6 bases at J; junction bases unmatched: 10. CDR1 and CDR2 from the germline V gene are ENHRY and SYGVKD. The CDR3 runs to 16 residues. CDR3 loop: CAISGNSGGPGDTQYF. The DNA for the CDR3 is TGTGCCATCAGTGGGAATAGCGGGGGGCCGGGGGATACGCAGTATTTT.

This clone was observed a handful of times. This chain uses TRBV2 with TRBJ1-4, with D maybe TRBD1 (5 bases). V lost 6 bases and J lost 11, with 13 bases in between. Germline values: CDR1 SNHLY, CDR2 FYNNEI. The CDR3 loop spans 12 amino acids. In nucleotides, the CDR3 is TGTGCCAGCAGGGTATCAGGGTGGAAACTGTTTTTT. Encoded protein: CASRVSGWKLFF.

This clone was seen a handful of times. This CDR3 is CAWSGDRGNTEAFF. The DNA of the CDR3 is TGTGCCTGGAGCGGCGACAGGGGGAACACTGAAGCTTTCTTT. The chain combines TRBV30 with TRBJ1-1; 8 bases are a match to TRBD1. The V gene end was trimmed by 3 bases and the J gene end by 1 base; junction bases not matched to a gene: 4. The CDR3 contains 14 residues. Per the germline V gene, CDR1 is GTSNPN and CDR2 is SVGIG (reference sequence).

This rearrangement joins TRBV19 to TRBJ2-5; 8 bases line up with TRBD2. With 5 bases clipped from V and 5 bases from J, the junction kept 4 bases outside the gene matches. The germline V gene encodes CDR1 LNHDA and CDR2 SQIVND (reference sequence). This CDR3 spans 13 amino acids. CDR3 coding DNA: TGTGCCAGTAGTGATCGGGGGGGGGAGACCCAGTACTTC. Encoded protein: CASSDRGGETQYF.

The rearrangement joins TRBV14 to TRBJ2-7; 8 nucleotides line up with TRBD1. Germline CDR1 reads SGHDN; CDR2 reads FVKESK. There are 16 residues in the CDR3. J was trimmed by 7 bases and V by 4 bases; bases with no gene match: 15. For the CDR3, the DNA is TGTGCCAGCAGCCCGACCGCCGGGACAGGTGATAGGGAGCAGTACTTC. Translating gives CASSPTAGTGDREQYF.

This clone was observed a handful of times. The chain couples TRBV18 to TRBJ2-2, with 7 bases lining up with TRBD1. V was pared by 4 bases and J by 1 base, with 3 bases of the junction left unmatched. Germline assignment: CDR1 KGHSH and CDR2 LQKENI. The CDR3 runs 15 residues. DNA for the CDR3: TGTGCCAGCTCACTCCGGACAGGGAACACCGGGGAGCTGTTTTTT. Its protein is CASSLRTGNTGELFF.